The clone carrying this TCR beta chain was recorded once. V was trimmed by 8 bases and J by 2 bases, leaving 19 bases between them. The CDR3 spans 15 residues. These data belong to a study of T cell changes during pregnancy in multiple sclerosis. Produced via immunoSEQ multiplex PCR; TCRdb's table is partial and in-frame only. The profile covers about 38,000 clones, with 88% appearing a single time and around 7.3% taken by the ten largest. The rearrangement links TRBV23-1 to TRBJ2-7; D is perhaps TRBD1 (6 bases). TRBV23-1 is marked as an open reading frame, function uncertain. The specimen comprised CD8+ T cells from peripheral blood mononuclear cells, sampled in the third trimester of pregnancy. The sequence derives from a female donor with multiple sclerosis, enrolled in a pregnancy study. The DNA for the CDR3 is TGCGCCAGCGACCCAACCCGGGACATAGCCTACGAGCAGTACTTC. This encodes CASDPTRDIAYEQYF.